Listed here are 9 T cell receptor beta chains from one sample, sequenced in a study of PD-1 blockade in classical Hodgkin lymphoma. Here immunoSEQ multiplex PCR was the method, and the copy in TCRdb shows in-frame clones only, minus some. Among approximately 84,000 clones listed, about 89% were seen once. Each patient experienced a relapse that followed autologous stem cell transplantation, and brentuximab vedotin exposure varied. The sequencing here drew on peripheral blood mononuclear cells (PBMCs), taken at baseline. The source is a human donor with classical Hodgkin lymphoma.

The chain joins TRBV6-1 to TRBJ1-5; D gene uncertain. Germline V gene sequence: CDR1 MNHNS, CDR2 SASEGT. The CDR3 has 15 residues. The ends were cut back, 5 bases at V and 0 bases at J, with 11 bases in the middle. DNA of the CDR3: TGTGCCAGCAGTTTAACCCAGTATAGCAATCAGCCCCAGCATTTT. Amino acid sequence: CASSLTQYSNQPQHF.

This rearrangement joins TRBV5-4 to TRBJ2-3, with D perhaps TRBD2 (5 bases). The CDR3 spans 14 residues. Germline CDR1 and CDR2: SGHNT and YYREEE (reference sequence). V was trimmed by 3 bases and J by 0 bases, leaving 8 bases between them. The CDR3 spells CASSSGLSTDTQYF. The CDR3 coding sequence is TGTGCCAGCAGCTCTGGACTCAGCACAGATACGCAGTATTTT.

This clone was seen once. The V gene is TRBV6-5, the J gene TRBJ1-6; TRBD1 is a possible D gene (5 bases). Germline V gene data show CDR1 as MNHEY and CDR2 as SVGAGI. Trimming stripped 0 bases from V and 7 bases from J, with 10 bases between. The CDR3 consists of 15 residues. The CDR3 DNA reads TGTGCCAGCAGTTACTCGTCAGGGAGGAATTCACCCCTCCACTTT. Protein product: CASSYSSGRNSPLHF.

The rearrangement uses TRBV7-9 and TRBJ1-2, with D unclear. This CDR3 is 14 amino acids long. The V end was cut by 3 bases, the J end by 4 bases, with 12 bases between. Germline CDR1 SEHNR, CDR2 FQNEAQ (reference sequence). The CDR3 is CASSFATRGYGYTF. The CDR3 nucleotides are TGTGCCAGCAGCTTCGCGACCCGGGGCTATGGCTACACCTTC. Combining the CDR3 with reference TRBV7-9 and TRBJ1-2 gives the whole variable domain DTGVSQNPRHKITKRGQNVTFRCDPISEHNRLYWYRQTLGQGPEFLTYFQNEAQLEKSRLLSDRFSAERPKGSFSTLEIQRTEQGDSAMYLCASSFATRGYGYTFGSGTRLTVV.

This clone appeared once. The CDR3 here is CSVATRLAHEQYF. In DNA form, the CDR3 reads TGCAGCGTTGCCACTCGACTAGCCCACGAGCAGTACTTC. The genes are TRBV29-1 and TRBJ2-7, with 7 bases identical to TRBD2. The germline gives CDR1 SQVTM, CDR2 ANQGSEA. The CDR3 length is 13 residues. With 4 bases clipped from V and 5 bases from J, the junction kept 8 bases outside the gene matches.

The chain employs TRBV6-6 and TRBJ2-2; TRBD2 aligns across 7 bases. The germline V gene encodes CDR1 MNHNY and CDR2 SVGAGI (reference sequence). The ends lost 4 bases at V and 0 bases at J; junction bases unmatched: 2. CDR3 size: 15 residues. The CDR3 sequence: CASSLTSPNTGELFF. The CDR3 bases are TGTGCCAGCAGTTTGACTAGCCCGAACACCGGGGAGCTGTTTTTT.

V and J are TRBV4-1 and TRBJ2-1, with TRBD1 matching 10 bases. Germline CDR1 and CDR2: MGHRA and YSYEKL. The CDR3 has 15 amino acids. J was trimmed by 4 bases and V by 4 bases; bases with no gene match: 4. CDR3 region: CASSLWTGGYNEQFF. DNA for the CDR3: TGCGCCAGCAGCCTCTGGACAGGGGGTTACAATGAGCAGTTCTTC.

This clone was picked up a small number of times. V usage is TRBV28 and J usage is TRBJ1-5; D is unresolved. The germline CDR1 and CDR2 sequences are MDHEN and SYDVKM. The CDR3 contains 13 residues. V lost 5 bases and J 7 bases, leaving 12 bases between the germline ends. The chain's CDR3 is CASSPTFPQPQHF. The CDR3 DNA sequence: TGTGCCAGCAGTCCGACATTCCCCCAGCCCCAGCATTTT.

The CDR3 sequence: CASSESEGARTNTIYF. The CDR3 nucleotides are TGTGCCAGCAGTGAATCTGAGGGGGCGCGGACAAACACCATATATTTT. The chain has TRBV6-1 and TRBJ1-3, with 7 bases lining up with TRBD1. The trim removed 2 bases at V and 6 bases at J, leaving 10 bases unmatched. This CDR3 region has 16 residues. From germline, CDR1 is MNHNS and CDR2 SASEGT.